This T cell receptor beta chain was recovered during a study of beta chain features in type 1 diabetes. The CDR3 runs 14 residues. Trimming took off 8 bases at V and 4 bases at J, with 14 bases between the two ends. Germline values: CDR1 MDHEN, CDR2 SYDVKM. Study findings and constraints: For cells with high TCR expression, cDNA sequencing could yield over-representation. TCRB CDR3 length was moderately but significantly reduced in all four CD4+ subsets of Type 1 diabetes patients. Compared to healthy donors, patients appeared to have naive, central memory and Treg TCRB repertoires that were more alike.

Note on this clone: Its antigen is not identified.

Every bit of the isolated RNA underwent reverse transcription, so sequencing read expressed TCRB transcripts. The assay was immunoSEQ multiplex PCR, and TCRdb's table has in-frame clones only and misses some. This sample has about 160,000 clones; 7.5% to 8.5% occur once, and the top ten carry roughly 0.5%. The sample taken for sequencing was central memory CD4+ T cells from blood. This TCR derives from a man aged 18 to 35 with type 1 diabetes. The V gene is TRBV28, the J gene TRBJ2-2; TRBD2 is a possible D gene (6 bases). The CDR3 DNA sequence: TGTGCCAGCCAATGGGGAGGAAGCACCGGGGAGCTGTTTTTT. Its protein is CASQWGGSTGELFF.